These 27 T cell receptor beta chains share one sample of origin, sequenced in a study of cytomegalovirus exposure and HLA in healthy donors. In the PCR, 60 Vbeta and 13 Jbeta primers were used. Only in-frame clones appear in the TCRdb table, and some are missing; sequencing was by immunoSEQ multiplex PCR. The sample holds approximately 160,000 clones, about 80% seen once. Sequencing input: PBMCs. The receptors stem from a woman in her 50s in good health and CMV-seropositive.

The genes are TRBV5-1 and TRBJ2-3; no clear D gene. The V gene lost 1 base and the J gene lost 0 bases, with 18 bases spanning the gap. This CDR3 has 18 residues. Germline V gene lookup returns CDR1 SGHRS and CDR2 YFSETQ. The CDR3 reads CASSLLALVSQSTDTQYF. The DNA for the CDR3 is TGCGCCAGCAGCTTGTTGGCTCTTGTGTCACAAAGCACAGATACGCAGTATTTT.

The rearrangement links TRBV25-1 to TRBJ2-1; 8 bases are a match to TRBD1. Germline V lookup: CDR1 MGHDK, CDR2 SYGVNS. The CDR3 covers 16 residues. V dropped 4 bases and J dropped 5; count of bases not matched to a gene: 10. The CDR3 sequence: CASSGGVDRVHNEQFF. CDR3 bases: TGTGCCAGCAGTGGGGGAGTGGACAGGGTCCACAATGAGCAGTTCTTC. Looking up the rest from reference TRBV25-1 and TRBJ2-1 gives the full variable domain: EADIYQTPRYLVIGTGKKITLECSQTMGHDKMYWYQQDPGMELHLIHYSYGVNSTEKGDLSSESTVSRIRTEHFPLTLESARPSHTSQYLCASSGGVDRVHNEQFFGPGTRLTVL.

This chain uses TRBV4-2 with TRBJ2-2; 11 positions agree with TRBD2. From germline, CDR1 is LGHNA and CDR2 YNFKEQ. The CDR3 totals 16 residues. V lost 6 bases to trimming and J lost 8 bases; unmatched junction nucleotides: 11. The CDR3 region is CASRRSGGAGTGELFF. In DNA, the CDR3 is TGTGCCAGCAGACGTAGCGGGGGGGCAGGAACGGGGGAGCTGTTTTTT.

The chain uses TRBV19 and TRBJ2-6; D might be TRBD1 (5 bases). Germline CDR1 and CDR2: LNHDA and SQIVND (reference sequence). The CDR3 runs 18 residues. The V gene lost 0 bases and the J gene lost 1 base, with 13 bases spanning the gap. In DNA, the CDR3 is TGTGCCAGTAGTATAGACGCAGGGTTGGGATCTGGGGCCAACGTCCTGACTTTC. It specifies CASSIDAGLGSGANVLTF.

The chain recombines TRBV21-1 with TRBJ1-2; the table's D call of TRBD1 was not tested on the DNA. TRBV21-1 is a listed pseudogene. CDR3 length equals 14 residues. The CDR3 DNA is TGTGCCAGCAGCACCACCGGGACAAAGGATGGCTACACCTTC. Protein sequence: CASSTTGTKDGYTF.

The CDR3 nucleotides are TGTGCCAGCATTACGGACGCCAGGACTACCTACGAGCAGTACTTC. It encodes CASITDARTTYEQYF. The J gene is TRBJ2-7, the V gene TRBV6-6, with D perhaps matching TRBD2 (6 bases). Germline lookup yields CDR1 MNHNY and CDR2 SVGAGI (reference sequence). The CDR3 contains 15 residues. Between the trimmed V and J ends, which lost 7 bases and 2 bases, there was a span of 18 bases.

The rearrangement links TRBV7-2 to TRBJ2-1; 7 bases agree with TRBD2. CDR3 length equals 14 residues. V shed 10 bases, J shed 9 bases, and the junction held 15 bases outside the gene matches. In germline, CDR1 is SGHTA, CDR2 FQGNSA. The CDR3 bases are TGTGCCACCGACCCCCGACTAGCTGAGGGTGAGCAGTTCTTC. Protein product: CATDPRLAEGEQFF.

This rearrangement joins TRBV19 to TRBJ1-5, with 10 bases that match TRBD1. The germline CDR1 and CDR2 sequences are LNHDA and SQIVND (reference sequence). V lost 9 bases and J lost 6; bases outside the gene matches: 8. This CDR3 region has 14 residues. CDR3 DNA: TGTGCCAGCCAACCGACAGGGGGCCGTCAGCCCCAGCATTTT. This encodes CASQPTGGRQPQHF.

The rearrangement joins TRBV10-3 to TRBJ2-5; 11 nucleotides agree with TRBD2. V lost 0 bases, J lost 5 bases, and 8 bases stayed unmatched. Germline V lookup: CDR1 ENHRY, CDR2 SYGVKD. This CDR3 contains 17 residues. CDR3 nucleotide sequence: TGTGCCATCAGTGAGTCGAGTAGCGGGAGGGCCTTGGAGACCCAGTACTTC. It codes for CAISESSSGRALETQYF.

The gene calls are TRBV14 and TRBJ2-2; 10 bases align to TRBD1. Losses at the gene ends were 1 base for V and 15 bases for J; bases not matched to a gene: 8. Germline V CDR1 and CDR2: SGHDN, FVKESK. The length of the CDR3 is 14 residues. The CDR3 spells CASSQARTGGRMFF. Written as DNA, the CDR3 is TGTGCCAGCAGCCAAGCGAGGACAGGGGGAAGGATGTTTTTT.

A word on this clone: Other nucleotide sequences from this sample produce the same CDR3. The rearrangement joins TRBV30 to TRBJ1-1; D gene ambiguous. Germline CDR1 reads GTSNPN; CDR2 reads SVGIG (reference sequence). The CDR3 consists of 11 residues. V lost 2 bases to trimming and J lost 4 bases, with 5 bases between them. Written as DNA, the CDR3 is TGTGCCTGGAGTCGAGGCACTGAAGCTTTCTTT. It codes for CAWSRGTEAFF.

The chain combines TRBV21-1 with TRBJ2-7; TRBD2 is the table's D call, not checked against the DNA. TRBV21-1 is a documented pseudogene. CDR3 length equals 16 residues. CDR3 in amino acids: CASSPKVLAGSYEQYF. CDR3 sequence (DNA): TGTGCCAGCAGCCCCAAGGTGCTAGCGGGCTCCTACGAGCAGTACTTC.

The V call is TRBV5-6, the J call TRBJ2-7; 7 positions match TRBD1. With V trimmed by 4 bases and J by 3 bases, 7 bases remained unmatched. CDR3 length: 14 amino acids. Germline V CDR1 and CDR2: SGHDT, YYEEEE. Here the CDR3 DNA reads TGTGCCAGCAGCGGGTGGGACAGCTTCTACGAGCAGTACTTC. Translation gives CASSGWDSFYEQYF.

This chain connects TRBV18 to TRBJ1-4; no clear D gene. Trimming left V 3 bases short and J 7 bases short, with 18 bases between. This CDR3 is built from 16 residues. The germline gives CDR1 KGHSH, CDR2 LQKENI. CDR3 sequence: CASSPAARIAGEKLFF. CDR3 nucleotide sequence: TGTGCCAGCTCACCGGCAGCAAGGATTGCGGGTGAAAAACTGTTTTTT. Full variable domain (remainder filled in from reference TRBV18 and TRBJ1-4): NAGVMQNPRHLVRRRGQEARLRCSPMKGHSHVYWYRQLPEEGLKFMVYLQKENIIDESGMPKERFSAEFPKEGPSILRIQQVVRGDSAAYFCASSPAARIAGEKLFFGSGTQLSVL.

The sample holds a few counts of this clone. The chain carries TRBV11-2 and TRBJ2-2, with no clear D. V lost 2 bases and J 2 bases, leaving 3 bases between the germline ends. Germline CDR1 is SGHAT and CDR2 is FQNNGV. CDR3 length: 13 amino acids. This chain's CDR3 is CASSLSNTGELFF. CDR3 DNA: TGTGCCAGCAGCTTAAGCAACACCGGGGAGCTGTTTTTT. The entire variable domain, with the rest obtained from reference TRBV11-2 and TRBJ2-2, is as follows: EAGVAQSPRYKIIEKRQSVAFWCNPISGHATLYWYQQILGQGPKLLIQFQNNGVVDDSQLPKDRFSAERLKGVDSTLKIQPAKLEDSAVYLCASSLSNTGELFFGEGSRLTVL.

The genes are TRBV28 and TRBJ1-1, with D maybe TRBD1 (5 bases). CDR1 is MDHEN, CDR2 SYDVKM, per germline. V was cut by 5 bases and J by 6 bases, with 10 bases left in between. The CDR3 runs to 12 residues. The chain's CDR3 is CASSGWGAEAFF. CDR3 DNA: TGTGCCAGCAGTGGGTGGGGGGCTGAAGCTTTCTTT.

The chain recombines TRBV7-2 with TRBJ2-7; 13 nucleotides agree with TRBD2. In germline, CDR1 is SGHTA, CDR2 FQGNSA. This CDR3 region has 15 residues. V trimming: 4 bases; J trimming: 2 bases; junction bases outside the gene matches: 2. CDR3 sequence reads: CASSSGLAGPYEQYF. The CDR3 nucleotides are TGTGCCAGCAGCTCGGGACTAGCGGGACCCTACGAGCAGTACTTC.

This clone was detected only a few times. The chain joins TRBV30 to TRBJ2-3, with 8 bases lining up with TRBD2. V shed 2 bases and J 2 bases; nucleotides not matched to a gene: 12. Germline CDR1 is GTSNPN and CDR2 is SVGIG (reference sequence). This CDR3 has 17 residues. CDR3 region: CAWSRGGRYPDTDTQYF. The CDR3 DNA is TGTGCCTGGAGTCGGGGGGGGCGATACCCCGACACAGATACGCAGTATTTT.

The chain employs TRBV5-6 and TRBJ1-1, with D possibly matching TRBD1 (6 bases). The germline CDR1 and CDR2 sequences are SGHDT and YYEEEE. Trimming stripped 2 bases from V and 10 bases from J, with 21 bases between. This CDR3 region has 15 residues. The CDR3 loop is CASSFEDRRWGRAFF. The CDR3 DNA follows: TGTGCCAGCAGCTTTGAAGACAGGCGGTGGGGCAGAGCTTTCTTT. Looking up the rest from reference TRBV5-6 and TRBJ1-1 gives the full variable domain: DAGVTQSPTHLIKTRGQQVTLRCSPKSGHDTVSWYQQALGQGPQFIFQYYEEEERQRGNFPDRFSGHQFPNYSSELNVNALLLGDSALYLCASSFEDRRWGRAFFGQGTRLTVV.

This chain's CDR3 is CASSLAGTGHYEQYF. In nucleotides, the CDR3 is TGTGCCAGCAGTCTCGCCGGGACAGGGCACTACGAGCAGTACTTC. The genes are TRBV28 and TRBJ2-7, with 9 positions matching TRBD1. The J segment lost 3 bases and the V segment lost 5 bases, leaving 8 bases of the junction unmatched. The CDR3 has 15 amino acids. CDR1 and CDR2 (germline): MDHEN, SYDVKM.

V usage is TRBV21-1 and J usage is TRBJ2-5; the DNA was not compared with TRBD2, the D call given in the table. TRBV21-1 constitutes a pseudogene. The CDR3 runs to 10 residues. The CDR3 bases are TGTGCCACCTACCGGGGGACCCAGTACTTC. Its protein is CATYRGTQYF.

The chain couples TRBV4-2 to TRBJ1-1, with D tentatively TRBD1 (6 bases). Germline-derived CDR1 and CDR2 are LGHNA and YNFKEQ. This CDR3 region has 15 residues. The germline V and J ends were trimmed by 4 bases and 3 bases, with 15 bases remaining between them. The CDR3 is CASSPTGLEDTEAFF. DNA of the CDR3: TGTGCCAGCAGCCCGACAGGCCTCGAGGACACTGAAGCTTTCTTT.

The J gene is TRBJ2-5, the V gene TRBV7-3; 7 bases line up with TRBD2. V lost 5 bases to trimming and J lost 3 bases; unmatched junction nucleotides: 6. This CDR3 is 14 amino acids long. The germline gives CDR1 SGHTA, CDR2 FQGTGA. The CDR3 is CASSRNAGEETQYF. DNA of the CDR3: TGTGCCAGCAGCCGGAACGCGGGGGAAGAGACCCAGTACTTC.

The chain joins TRBV5-1 to TRBJ2-7; 7 bases are a match to TRBD1. The germline V gene has CDR1 SGHRS and CDR2 YFSETQ. The CDR3 is 15 amino acids. With V trimmed by 5 bases and J by 3 bases, 11 bases remained unmatched. The CDR3 bases are TGCGCCAGCAGTTTAACAGGGGACGCTAACTACGAGCAGTACTTC. Translated: CASSLTGDANYEQYF.

The J gene is TRBJ2-4, the V gene TRBV6-1; TRBD2 agrees at 8 bases. CDR3 length equals 22 residues. CDR1 and CDR2 (germline): MNHNS, SASEGT. V lost 0 bases, J lost 0 bases, and 19 bases stayed unmatched. Here the CDR3 DNA reads TGTGCCAGCAGTGAAGCAAGCGGGGGTGGCCGGGCGGGCATCCTAGCCAAAAACATTCAGTACTTC. This gives the protein CASSEASGGGRAGILAKNIQYF.

This clone was counted a single time. The V and J genes are TRBV5-3 and TRBJ2-3; 10 bases are shared with TRBD2. Being an ORF, TRBV5-3 has a function that is uncertain. V gave up 4 bases and J gave up 0 bases; unmatched junction bases: 11. This CDR3 spans 18 amino acids. CDR3: CARSTLAGDLPSTDTQYF. DNA of the CDR3: TGTGCCAGAAGCACCCTAGCGGGGGATTTGCCTAGCACAGATACGCAGTATTTT.

The chain combines TRBV29-1 with TRBJ2-1, with D perhaps TRBD2 (5 bases). This CDR3 region has 13 residues. Germline V gene lookup returns CDR1 SQVTM and CDR2 ANQGSEA. The germline V and J ends were trimmed by 3 bases and 8 bases, with 14 bases remaining between them. The CDR3 sequence is CSVEVRGIDEQFF. The CDR3 DNA reads as TGCAGCGTTGAGGTAAGAGGGATCGATGAGCAGTTCTTC.